Listed below are T cell receptor beta chains from one sample, sequenced in a study of cytomegalovirus exposure and HLA in healthy donors. Produced via immunoSEQ multiplex PCR; TCRdb's table is partial and in-frame only. The table lists more than 100,000 clones, approximately 80% of them singletons. The sequenced sample was PBMCs. These receptors were taken from a female donor in good health and CMV-seropositive. The CDR3 runs from the conserved cysteine through the conserved F or W. A D gene is named only where the DNA matches it firmly. Clone size is stated in some rows and not others, as once, few, many or a class when expanded.

>TRBD1|.|TRBJ1-3|TRBV7-8
CASSPGQGLISGNTIYF
TGTGCCAGCAGCCCCGGACAGGGGCTGATCTCTGGAAACACCATATATTTT
>.|few|TRBJ2-7|TRBV5-6
CASSLTLHEQYF
TGTGCCAGCAGCTTGACCCTACACGAGCAGTACTTC
>TRBD1|.|TRBJ1-2|TRBV6-5
CASSKQGGLYGYTF
TGTGCCAGCAGTAAACAGGGGGGTCTCTATGGCTACACCTTC
>.|.|TRBJ2-3|TRBV15
CATRAGESDTQYF
TGTGCCACCAGGGCAGGGGAATCGGATACGCAGTATTTT
>TRBD2|once|TRBJ2-1|TRBV19
CASSPGLGAIGEQFF
TGTGCCAGTAGCCCCGGACTAGGCGCCATCGGTGAGCAGTTCTTC
>.|.|TRBJ1-6|TRBV30
CAWSHDGNSPLHF
TGTGCCTGGAGTCACGACGGGAATTCACCCCTCCACTTT
>TRBD2|.|TRBJ2-7|TRBV6-5
CASSYREGLAIYEQYF
TGTGCCAGCAGTTACCGCGAGGGACTAGCGATCTACGAGCAGTACTTC
>.|.|TRBJ2-7|TRBV6-1
CASSSYYEQYF
TGTGCCAGCAGTTCCTACTACGAGCAGTACTTC
>.|.|TRBJ2-2|TRBV19
CASSGGNTGELFF
TGTGCCAGTAGCGGAGGAAACACCGGGGAGCTGTTTTTT
>TRBD1|.|TRBJ1-4|TRBV7-9
CASSIVTGGDEKLFF
TGTGCCAGCAGCATCGTGACAGGGGGCGACGAAAAACTGTTTTTT
>TRBD2|.|TRBJ2-1|TRBV14
CASSARTRMNEQFF
TGTGCCAGCAGCGCCCGGACTAGGATGAATGAGCAGTTCTTC
>TRBD2|.|TRBJ2-3|TRBV11-2
CASSLGWAGDSTDTQYF
TGTGCCAGCAGCTTAGGCTGGGCGGGGGATAGCACAGATACGCAGTATTTT
>.|.|TRBJ2-1|TRBV2
CASRGQEKQFF
TGTGCCAGCCGGGGACAAGAGAAGCAGTTCTTC
>TRBD1|.|TRBJ2-1|TRBV7-7
CASSPFEQGAYNEQFF
TGTGCTAGCAGCCCCTTCGAACAGGGGGCCTACAATGAGCAGTTCTTC
>TRBD2|.|TRBJ2-1|TRBV6-1
CASRAGTSGGNEQFF
TGTGCCAGCAGGGCCGGGACTAGCGGAGGGAATGAGCAGTTCTTC
>.|.|TRBJ1-5|TRBV2
CASPGDNQPQHF
TGTGCCAGCCCAGGGGACAATCAGCCCCAGCATTTT
>TRBD1|.|TRBJ1-2|TRBV4-1
CASSPGQGPFYGYTF
TGCGCCAGCAGCCCGGGACAGGGGCCCTTCTATGGCTACACCTTC
>TRBD2|.|TRBJ2-3|TRBV11-2
CASRRPGLGGTDTQYF
TGTGCCAGCAGACGACCGGGACTAGGGGGCACAGATACGCAGTATTTT
>.|.|TRBJ1-1|TRBV5-1
CASSFGLQNTEAFF
TGCGCCAGCAGCTTCGGTTTGCAGAACACTGAAGCTTTCTTT
>.|.|TRBJ1-6|TRBV2
CASSHRDSPLHF
TGTGCCAGCAGTCACAGGGACTCACCCCTCCACTTT
>.|.|TRBJ2-3|TRBV4-1
CASSQRVGTDTQYF
TGCGCCAGCAGCCAACGGGTTGGCACAGATACGCAGTATTTT
>TRBD1|.|TRBJ2-5|TRBV7-9
CASSLETGGETQYF
TGTGCCAGCAGCTTAGAGACAGGGGGAGAGACCCAGTACTTC
>.|.|TRBJ1-2|TRBV28
CASSVYRDGYTF
TGTGCCAGCAGTGTGTACAGGGATGGCTACACCTTC